One TCR beta chain is described in this entry. Its binding antigen is unknown. The sample holds no much larger clone one base away, and base qualities are not on file. The TCRbeta CDR3 regions were amplified in a multiplexed two-step PCR with Vbeta-specific forward primers and Jbeta-specific reverse primers. TCRbeta libraries were sequenced on an Illumina instrument through the immunoSEQ service. Per the source publication's procedure: V, D and J genes were assigned using IMGT annotation, and counts were corrected for multiplex PCR bias using synthetic CDR3 analogues. In the immunoSEQ Analyzer, repertoire clonality was calculated as one minus normalized Shannon entropy. Clonal expansion was defined by Fisher's exact test with Benjamini-Hochberg false discovery rate control, using two-tailed P<0.01. In TCRdb, the immuneACCESS table is reduced to in-frame sequences with V and J assigned. These tables do not hold every clone; where another copy was compared, an unresolved V gene accounts for under half, and the others remain unexplained. The V and J calls and clone size were taken over from that table, and D and trimming were inferred from the DNA. Across this sample there are more than 10,000 clones, with less than 70% seen only once. The ten largest make up about 1.2% of the sample.

Sorted T cell subsets were CFSE-labeled and co-cultured for around five days with allogeneic regulatory or mature dendritic cells at a 1:10 DC:T ratio. Naive T cells were sorted as CD45RA+ and memory T cells as CD45RO+ CD4+ or CD8+ cells by FACS. T cells for TCR sequencing came from two healthy control subjects. The Qiagen DNeasy Blood & Tissue Kit was used for extraction of genomic DNA. The data are from a study of regulatory dendritic cells for organ transplantation (dated by TCRdb to about 2017). Turning to the overall study: Monocytes were cultured with vitamin D3 on days 0 and 4 and with IL-10 on day 4 to generate regulatory dendritic cells. On day 6, LPS was added to the DC cultures to test how the DCs responded to a strong maturation-inducing agent. Sorted naive and memory CD4+ and CD8+ T cells had their TCRbeta repertoires sequenced both before and after allostimulation with either regulatory or mature dendritic cells. Overall study results and their limits: Of the resting subsets, the one holding the most alloreactive TCR clonotypes was memory CD8+ T cells. Highly diverse repertoires were observed in naive CD4+ and CD8+ T cells, whereas lower diversity was observed in memory cells, and the most oligoclonal repertoires were found in memory CD8+ cells. Sequencing was done in only a couple of subjects, and the authors reported considerable heterogeneity between individuals in the alloreactive memory CD8+ T cell pool. In both subjects, allostimulation led to expansion of memory CD8+ clones, though the expansion induced by regulatory dendritic cells appeared to be more limited than that induced by mature dendritic cells.

V gives up 4 bases and J gives up 5 bases, and the segment between their germline ends measures 17 bases. The CDR3 runs 15 residues from the cysteine to the phenylalanine. The entry retains the CDR3 DNA only, 45 bases that are in frame from base 1. The germline V gene (reference sequence) provides CDR1 LNHDA and CDR2 SQIVND. The chain was built from TRBV19 and TRBJ1-1, with TRBD1 perhaps the D gene, on 5 matching bases. The sequenced material came from naive CD8+ T cells from blood cultured with dendritic cells. This specimen's cell subset or site label, per the study, means: CD45RA+ naive T cells. The receptor comes from a human donor in good health. CDR3 loop: CASSSRQWAETEAFF. At the DNA level, the sequence is TGTGCCAGTAGTAGTCGACAGTGGGCGGAAACTGAAGCTTTCTTT.